Listed below are T cell receptor beta chains from one sample, sequenced in a study of shared T cell receptors in the human thymus. TCRdb's table, derived via immunoSEQ multiplex PCR, lists solely in-frame clones and lacks some. The sample gives fewer than 700,000 clones, 70% to 90% of which show up once; 0.0095% to 0.013% is in the top ten. The same data also contributed to another study, on human thymus T cells.

Source material: thymocytes. Every receptor here comes from a boy in the first two years of life with a congenital heart defect. Each CDR3 is given without its conserved first and last residue. D genes are given only for firm matches. Size is stated for part of the rows, as once, few or many counts, or as a class when the clone is expanded.

D	J	size	V	CDR3
TRBD2	TRBJ2-5	once	TRBV4-3	ASSQGRGHSGSLRETQY
-	TRBJ2-2	-	TRBV27	ASSLLRRDNTGELF
TRBD2	TRBJ2-1	-	TRBV30	AWSVLPSGTHNEQF
-	TRBJ2-7	once	TRBV4-3	ASRLEDRTNYEQY
TRBD2	TRBJ2-1	-	TRBV9	ASSVEGGRAVEQF
-	TRBJ1-3	few	TRBV10-1	ASSGTARNTIY
TRBD1	TRBJ2-7	once	TRBV7-6	ASSLRGVDRVTYEQY
-	TRBJ2-7	-	TRBV5-1	ASSLEDKSSYEQY
TRBD1	TRBJ1-4	-	TRBV19	ASSAPGGAREKLF
-	TRBJ1-2	-	TRBV4-3	ASSEQAAGTRYGYT
-	TRBJ2-5	-	TRBV2	ASSEFSALAPETQY
TRBD2	TRBJ2-7	-	TRBV5-1	ASRAGGSYEQY
-	TRBJ2-2	-	TRBV6-4	ASSATPYSTGELF
-	TRBJ2-5	-	TRBV27	ASSLSEGMETQY
TRBD2	TRBJ2-7	-	TRBV7-2	ASSLEREGLYEQY
TRBD1	TRBJ1-5	-	TRBV6-1	ASSPGQGVYQPQH
TRBD2	TRBJ2-7	-	TRBV27	ASSSSSGRPLEQY
-	TRBJ2-7	-	TRBV7-2	ASSFARAGHDEQY
TRBD2	TRBJ2-2	few	TRBV4-2	ASKGREGTGELF
-	TRBJ1-5	-	TRBV19	ASSKGHSNQPQH
TRBD2	TRBJ2-1	once	TRBV6-6	ASSYTSGSSYNEQF
-	TRBJ2-3	-	TRBV7-2	ASSPTRRRAFGDTQY
TRBD1	TRBJ2-7	-	TRBV14	ASSHQGGTGTFSYEQY
-	TRBJ1-2	-	TRBV14	ASSQAGLGYT
TRBD2	TRBJ2-1	-	TRBV14	ASSGLGGGWPYNEQF
-	TRBJ1-1	-	TRBV29-1	SVGRNMRGNTEAF
-	TRBJ2-2	-	TRBV7-2	ASSHRDSLNTGELF
TRBD1	TRBJ1-4	-	TRBV6-1	ASSEGTGLSGKLF
-	TRBJ1-1	-	TRBV30	AWSASGTYMNTEAF
-	TRBJ2-7	-	TRBV11-2	ASSSQQGGRDLSYEQY
-	TRBJ1-2	once	TRBV7-6	ASSRYSLDGYT
TRBD1	TRBJ2-2	-	TRBV7-2	ASSPTSGGYTGELF
TRBD2	TRBJ2-1	-	TRBV10-3	AIRRGGVNEQF
TRBD2	TRBJ2-1	-	TRBV4-2	ASSQASTSGNNEQF
-	TRBJ2-1	once	TRBV25-1	ASSEPGERTQGDNEQF
-	TRBJ2-4	-	TRBV5-1	ASSLGRDYQNIQY
TRBD1	TRBJ2-7	-	TRBV11-3	ASSLDRGGEQY
TRBD1	TRBJ2-5	-	TRBV6-4	ASGTGRHQETQY
-	TRBJ1-4	-	TRBV4-1	ASSQNGGDEKLF
-	TRBJ2-1	-	TRBV18	ASSPPKRESGGEQF
TRBD2	TRBJ2-5	-	TRBV4-3	ASSQDRNVAGEETQY
TRBD2	TRBJ2-1	once	TRBV5-1	ASSFREGPPGDEQF
TRBD1	TRBJ2-1	-	TRBV5-4	ASSLRQGYNEQF
TRBD2	TRBJ2-1	-	TRBV4-3	ASSQDKASGTYNEQF
TRBD2	TRBJ2-5	-	TRBV11-3	ASSSSRLAGERETQY
-	TRBJ1-2	-	TRBV6-1	ASSDGGRDYGYT
-	TRBJ2-7	-	TRBV7-9	ASSLGPGETDEQY
-	TRBJ2-7	-	TRBV4-2	ASSQADTGSPYEQY